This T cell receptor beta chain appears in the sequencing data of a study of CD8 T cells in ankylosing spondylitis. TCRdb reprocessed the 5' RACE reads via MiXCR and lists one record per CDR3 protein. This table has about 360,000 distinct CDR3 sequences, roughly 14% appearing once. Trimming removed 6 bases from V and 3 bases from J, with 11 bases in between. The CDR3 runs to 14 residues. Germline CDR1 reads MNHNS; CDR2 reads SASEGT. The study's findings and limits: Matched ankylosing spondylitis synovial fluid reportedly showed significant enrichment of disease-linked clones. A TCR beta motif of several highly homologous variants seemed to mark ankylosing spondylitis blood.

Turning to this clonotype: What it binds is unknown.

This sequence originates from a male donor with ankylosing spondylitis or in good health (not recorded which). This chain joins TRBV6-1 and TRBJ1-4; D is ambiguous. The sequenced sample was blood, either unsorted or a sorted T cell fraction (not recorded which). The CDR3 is CASRVSGANEKLFF. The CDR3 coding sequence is TGTGCCAGCAGAGTATCTGGGGCTAATGAAAAACTGTTTTTT.